Following are 3 T cell receptor beta chains from one sample sequenced in a study of cytomegalovirus exposure and HLA in healthy donors. PCR involved 60 Vbeta and 13 Jbeta primers. The repertoire was sequenced with immunoSEQ multiplex PCR; TCRdb's copy has only in-frame clones and lacks some. The repertoire consists of about 59,000 clones, with around 80% occurring once and the leading ten covering under 4%. The sequenced sample consisted of PBMCs. The receptors were sampled from a woman in her 40s in good health and CMV-seronegative.

This clone was observed once. V is TRBV19 and J is TRBJ2-1, with 7 bases aligning to TRBD2. Germline CDR1 reads LNHDA; CDR2 reads SQIVND (reference sequence). J was trimmed by 5 bases and V by 10 bases; bases with no gene match: 11. This CDR3 region has 14 residues. CDR3 residues: CANPGGLADNEQFF. As DNA, the CDR3 is TGTGCCAATCCTGGTGGGCTAGCGGACAATGAGCAGTTCTTC.

A note on this clone: At one boundary the junction diverges from the germline segment, which might be a read error. Other DNA sequences within the sample encode an identical CDR3. V is TRBV28 and J is TRBJ1-2, with 11 bases lining up with TRBD1. Germline V gives CDR1 MDHEN, CDR2 SYDVKM. This CDR3 is 17 amino acids long. CDR3 loop: CASSLWDRGVEFYGYTF. Here the CDR3 DNA reads TGTGCCAGCAGTCTATGGGACAGGGGGGTAGAATTCTATGGCTACACCTTC.

This chain links TRBV7-9 with TRBJ1-5, with D tentatively TRBD1 (5 bases). This CDR3 is built from 16 residues. The germline gives CDR1 SEHNR, CDR2 FQNEAQ (reference sequence). Trimming stripped 5 bases from V and 2 bases from J, with 16 bases between. The CDR3 bases are TGTGCCAGCAGCGCGACCCAGGGTAGGGGCAATCAGCCCCAGCATTTT. Its translation: CASSATQGRGNQPQHF.